The 29 T cell receptor beta chains listed next were all sequenced from one sample in a study of lymphopenia after photon versus proton radiotherapy. The method was immunoSEQ multiplex PCR; TCRdb's version includes in-frame clones alone and lacks a portion of them. The sample lists roughly 76,000 clones, around 92% occurring once. The material was peripheral blood, obtained from a patient treated with photon-based radiotherapy. The receptors originated from a woman between 40 and 50 years old with cholangiocarcinoma.

This chain joins TRBV6-5 and TRBJ1-1, with D possibly being TRBD1 (5 bases). CDR1 and CDR2 (germline): MNHEY, SVGAGI. CDR3 length: 14 amino acids. V gave up 7 bases and J gave up 3 bases, with 15 bases separating them. The CDR3 DNA follows: TGTGCCAGCACTGGGAGCCTCAGGGACACTGAAGCTTTCTTT. This encodes CASTGSLRDTEAFF.

This clone came up once. The chain combines TRBV5-1 with TRBJ2-2, with D hard to call. Germline assignment: CDR1 SGHRS and CDR2 YFSETQ. The CDR3 is 14 residues long. V was pared by 2 bases and J by 8 bases, with 13 bases between. The CDR3 sequence: CASSFETPGGELFF. The CDR3 DNA sequence: TGCGCCAGCAGCTTCGAGACGCCCGGTGGGGAGCTGTTTTTT.

V and J are TRBV28 and TRBJ1-1; D not certain. Germline CDR1 is MDHEN and CDR2 is SYDVKM. CDR3 length: 12 residues. V lost 5 bases and J 2 bases, leaving 6 bases between the germline ends. The CDR3 nucleotides are TGTGCCAGCAGTGGGGTAAACACTGAAGCTTTCTTT. Translated, it gives CASSGVNTEAFF.

In its sample, this clone was seen once. The rearrangement joins TRBV7-8 to TRBJ1-6; 7 bases map to TRBD1. The CDR3 runs to 14 residues. Germline V gives CDR1 SGHVS, CDR2 FQNEAQ. Trimming at V came to 5 bases and at J to 10 bases, leaving 8 bases not matched to a gene. Here the CDR3 DNA reads TGTGCCAGCAGCCAAACAGGGGCCGGGTCACCCCTCCACTTT. This gives the protein CASSQTGAGSPLHF.

A remark on this clone: The same CDR3 can be traced to other DNA sequences in this sample. This rearrangement joins TRBV7-9 to TRBJ1-4; 7 bases fit TRBD1. CDR3 length: 14 residues. V dropped 5 bases and J dropped 4; count of bases not matched to a gene: 4. CDR1 SEHNR and CDR2 FQNEAQ come from the germline V gene (reference sequence). The CDR3: CASSPGQSNEKLFF. The CDR3 bases are TGTGCCAGCAGCCCGGGACAGAGTAATGAAAAACTGTTTTTT.

The chain recombines TRBV7-8 with TRBJ2-7; D not certain. This CDR3 spans 15 amino acids. Trimming took 4 bases from V and 2 from J, leaving 15 bases between them. The germline V gene has CDR1 SGHVS and CDR2 FQNEAQ. In DNA form, the CDR3 reads TGTGCCAGCAGCTCACGGGCAGATCCTGCCTACGAGCAGTACTTC. The encoded protein is CASSSRADPAYEQYF.

The rearrangement uses TRBV7-9 and TRBJ2-1; 9 bases are shared with TRBD2. The V gene end was trimmed by 3 bases and the J gene end by 4 bases; junction bases not matched to a gene: 10. The CDR3 covers 17 residues. Germline V CDR1 and CDR2: SEHNR, FQNEAQ (reference sequence). The CDR3 region is CASSFSAGGFLYNEQFF. The DNA of the CDR3 is TGTGCCAGCAGCTTCTCAGCGGGGGGCTTCCTATACAATGAGCAGTTCTTC.

V gene TRBV7-8 combines with J gene TRBJ1-5; 7 bases agree with TRBD1. The CDR3 spans 15 residues. Germline V lookup: CDR1 SGHVS, CDR2 FQNEAQ. Losses at the gene ends were 3 bases for V and 0 bases for J; bases not matched to a gene: 2. CDR3 region: CASSFTGVSNQPQHF. As DNA, the CDR3 is TGTGCCAGCAGCTTCACAGGGGTTAGCAATCAGCCCCAGCATTTT.

The chain is built from TRBV2 and TRBJ2-1; D is ambiguous. From germline, CDR1 is SNHLY and CDR2 FYNNEI. The CDR3 sequence is 11 residues long. The V end lost 3 bases, the J end lost 7 bases, and 4 bases lay between the germline ends. The CDR3 DNA follows: TGTGCCAGCAGTGAGCCAAATGAGCAGTTCTTC. Amino acid sequence: CASSEPNEQFF.

The chain carries TRBV29-1 and TRBJ2-5; D is perhaps TRBD2 (5 bases). The CDR3 length is 14 residues. The V gene's germline CDR1 is SQVTM and CDR2 ANQGSEA. Trimming removed 7 bases from V and 7 bases from J, with 22 bases in between. This CDR3 is CSGGLSEVRATQYF. Here the CDR3 DNA reads TGCAGCGGCGGCCTATCGGAGGTTCGGGCGACCCAGTACTTC.

The V call is TRBV28, the J call TRBJ1-1; no definite D call. This CDR3 has 15 amino acids. Germline CDR1 is MDHEN and CDR2 is SYDVKM. V dropped 2 bases and J dropped 1 base, with 11 bases sitting between them. CDR3 region: CASSLTGLGNTEAFF. The CDR3 DNA sequence: TGTGCCAGCAGTTTAACGGGGTTGGGGAACACTGAAGCTTTCTTT.

CDR3 sequence (DNA): TGTGCCAGCAGATCTGGCACTGAAGCTTTCTTT. Translating it yields CASRSGTEAFF. The J gene is TRBJ1-1, the V gene TRBV6-5; the D is unclear. Germline V gene data show CDR1 as MNHEY and CDR2 as SVGAGI. The CDR3 is made up of 11 amino acids. Deletions cut 6 bases from V and 4 bases from J, with 6 bases between.

This chain connects TRBV4-1 to TRBJ2-7, with D possibly called TRBD1 or TRBD2 (6 bases each). The CDR3 loop spans 13 amino acids. Germline lookup yields CDR1 MGHRA and CDR2 YSYEKL. Deletions cut 4 bases from V and 9 bases from J, with 16 bases between. CDR3 amino acids: CASSPPGGPWQYF. DNA for the CDR3: TGCGCCAGCAGCCCCCCCGGGGGCCCCTGGCAGTACTTC.

This chain links TRBV28 with TRBJ1-1; TRBD1 agrees at 7 bases. The CDR3 is 16 residues long. V lost 5 bases to trimming and J lost 4 bases; unmatched junction nucleotides: 13. CDR1 and CDR2 (germline): MDHEN, SYDVKM. The CDR3: CASSVPFRGRGTEAFF. DNA for the CDR3: TGTGCCAGCAGTGTTCCATTTAGGGGGCGCGGCACTGAAGCTTTCTTT.

The V call is TRBV9, the J call TRBJ1-1, with 9 nucleotides matching TRBD1. J lost 1 base, V lost 3 bases, and 7 bases had no gene match. This CDR3 has 16 residues. Germline V gives CDR1 SGDLS, CDR2 YYNGEE. CDR3 DNA: TGTGCCAGCAGCGGAAGAGGGGACAGGGCGAACACTGAAGCTTTCTTT. It is translated as CASSGRGDRANTEAFF.

The chain recombines TRBV5-1 with TRBJ2-3; tentative D call: TRBD2 (6 bases). In germline, CDR1 is SGHRS, CDR2 YFSETQ. V lost 0 bases, J lost 3 bases, and 11 bases lay in between. The CDR3 covers 15 residues. The CDR3 nucleotides read TGCGCCAGCAGCTTGGACGGAGGGGATACAGATACGCAGTATTTT. Amino acid sequence: CASSLDGGDTDTQYF.

The V gene is TRBV28, the J gene TRBJ1-1, with D maybe TRBD1 (6 bases). V lost 3 bases to trimming and J lost 1 base, with 12 bases between them. The CDR3 length is 15 residues. Germline loops: CDR1 MDHEN, CDR2 SYDVKM. CDR3 amino acids: CASSFLQGGNTEAFF. For the CDR3, the DNA is TGTGCCAGCAGTTTCCTACAGGGCGGGAACACTGAAGCTTTCTTT. Full variable domain (outside the CDR3, taken from reference TRBV28 and TRBJ1-1): DVKVTQSSRYLVKRTGEKVFLECVQDMDHENMFWYRQDPGLGLRLIYFSYDVKMKEKGDIPEGYSVSREKKERFSLILESASTNQTSMYLCASSFLQGGNTEAFFGQGTRLTVV.

The chain recombines TRBV20-1 with TRBJ1-2; tentative D call: TRBD1 (5 bases). Trimming pared 3 bases from V and 8 bases from J, leaving 10 bases between. This CDR3 spans 11 amino acids. Germline lookup yields CDR1 DFQATT and CDR2 SNEGSKA (reference sequence). The DNA of the CDR3 is TGCAGTGCTAGGGCAGGGAACGGCTACACCTTC. It is translated as CSARAGNGYTF.

The rearrangement links TRBV7-3 to TRBJ2-2; the D is unclear. The CDR3 extends over 14 amino acids. Germline V lookup: CDR1 SGHTA, CDR2 FQGTGA. Between the trimmed V and J ends, which lost 4 bases and 0 bases, there was a span of 6 bases. In DNA, the CDR3 is TGTGCCAGCAGCTCAGTCGCGAACACCGGGGAGCTGTTTTTT. Protein sequence: CASSSVANTGELFF.

The V gene is TRBV5-4, the J gene TRBJ2-4, with D perhaps given as TRBD1 or TRBD2 (5 bases each). In germline, CDR1 is SGHNT, CDR2 YYREEE (reference sequence). Trimming removed 4 bases from V and 5 bases from J, with 13 bases in between. The CDR3 runs 14 residues. The CDR3 coding sequence is TGTGCCAGCAGCCTGAGGGACGGACAAAACATTCAGTACTTC. Translation: CASSLRDGQNIQYF.

The gene calls are TRBV19 and TRBJ2-1; 11 bases line up with TRBD2. The CDR3 runs 16 residues. Germline lookup yields CDR1 LNHDA and CDR2 SQIVND (reference sequence). The trim removed 3 bases at V and 0 bases at J, leaving 1 base unmatched. As DNA, the CDR3 is TGTGCCAGTAGTATTCTAGCGGGGGGCTCCTACAATGAGCAGTTCTTC. Encoded protein: CASSILAGGSYNEQFF.

This rearrangement joins TRBV5-4 to TRBJ2-1, with 9 bases fitting TRBD2. The CDR3 is 14 residues long. V shed 3 bases and J 12 bases; nucleotides not matched to a gene: 10. Germline lookup yields CDR1 SGHNT and CDR2 YYREEE (reference sequence). Here the CDR3 reads CASSSRGSGGGQFF. The CDR3 nucleotides are TGTGCCAGCAGCTCCCGGGGTAGCGGGGGTGGGCAGTTCTTC.

The genes are TRBV19 and TRBJ1-5; no definite D call. V shed 4 bases and J shed 7 bases, with 17 bases lying between them. Germline V gene data show CDR1 as LNHDA and CDR2 as SQIVND (reference sequence). The CDR3 is 15 amino acids. CDR3 residues: CASSTVAYGGQPQHF. The CDR3 DNA reads as TGTGCCAGTAGTACCGTCGCCTATGGAGGACAGCCCCAGCATTTT.

V and J are TRBV4-1 and TRBJ1-4; no definite D call. This CDR3 spans 14 amino acids. V was cut by 2 bases and J by 8 bases, with 12 bases left in between. Looked up from germline, CDR1 is MGHRA and CDR2 is YSYEKL. CDR3 in amino acids: CASSQLRVGEKLFF. The DNA of the CDR3 is TGCGCCAGCAGCCAATTAAGGGTAGGAGAAAAACTGTTTTTT.

The chain joins TRBV2 to TRBJ2-1, with 9 bases fitting TRBD2. J was trimmed by 7 bases and V by 9 bases; bases with no gene match: 10. The CDR3 has 14 amino acids. CDR1 is SNHLY, CDR2 FYNNEI, per germline. The CDR3 is CARSSGSGSNEQFF. For the CDR3, the DNA is TGTGCCAGGAGCAGTGGTAGCGGGAGTAATGAGCAGTTCTTC.

V and J are TRBV2 and TRBJ2-3; D is uncertain. Germline CDR1 and CDR2: SNHLY and FYNNEI. The CDR3 contains 13 residues. Deletions cut 5 bases from V and 9 bases from J, with 15 bases between. CDR3 nucleotide sequence: TGTGCCAGCAGTTATACAACGGGCATAACGCAGTATTTT. As protein: CASSYTTGITQYF.

The V call is TRBV25-1, the J call TRBJ2-1; D is possibly TRBD1 or TRBD2 (6 bases each). CDR3 length: 13 amino acids. Germline V gene data show CDR1 as MGHDK and CDR2 as SYGVNS. Trimming removed 7 bases at V and 7 bases at J, with 14 bases between. CDR3 nucleotide sequence: TGTGCCAGCAAACCTCCGGGGGCGAATGAGCAGTTCTTC. Residues: CASKPPGANEQFF.

V and J are TRBV28 and TRBJ2-1, with D hard to call. V was clipped by 7 bases and J by 0 bases, with 4 bases between them. CDR1 and CDR2 from the germline V gene are MDHEN and SYDVKM. The CDR3 is 12 amino acids. Here the CDR3 reads CASMSSYNEQFF. The DNA for the CDR3 is TGTGCCAGCATGAGCTCCTACAATGAGCAGTTCTTC.

The chain recombines TRBV5-4 with TRBJ1-1; D is unresolved. The germline V gene has CDR1 SGHNT and CDR2 YYREEE (reference sequence). CDR3 length: 12 amino acids. Deletions cut 4 bases from V and 1 base from J, with 5 bases between. The CDR3 coding sequence is TGTGCCAGCAGCCGACCGAACACTGAAGCTTTCTTT. It encodes CASSRPNTEAFF.